This T cell receptor (beta chain) was captured by sequencing in a study of regulatory T cells in long-lasting Graves disease. General study points: TCR diversity was lower in persistent than newly diagnosed Graves' disease.

This clonotype was recorded a few times. The antigen is unknown. This sample's time point: newly diagnosed GD, antithyroid drugs for less than 3 months. PBMCs provided the RNA from which the TCR library was made. The CDR3 consists of 16 residues. V was clipped by 0 bases and J by 0 bases, with 12 bases between them. Germline loops: CDR1 DFQATT, CDR2 SNEGSKA (reference sequence). Construction of the TCR beta libraries employed iRepertoire HTBI primers in conjunction with Arm-PCR of CDR3 regions. In TCRdb, the multiplex PCR reads were re-called with MiXCR into one record per CDR3 protein. The data hold 400,000 to 500,000 distinct CDR3 sequences, with about 16% observed a single time. These data were also reused for a study on T cells in Graves' hyperthyroidism and ophthalmopathy. That work adds: Stability of Graves' hyperthyroidism was defined as absent ophthalmopathy progression within 18 months. Most thyroid clonotypes with frequency above 0.001 were detected in blood.

This TCR derives from a woman aged 18-29 years with Graves disease. Sample: peripheral blood mononuclear cells (PBMCs), taken at new diagnosis, from a patient treated with antithyroid drugs. The rearrangement links TRBV20-1 to TRBJ2-4; D call uncertain. The CDR3 spells CSARDIRLLAKNIQYF. The CDR3, as DNA: TGCAGTGCTAGAGATATACGGTTACTAGCCAAAAACATTCAGTACTTC.